One and the same sample provided the 2 T cell receptor beta chains below, sequenced in a study of blood T cells in healthy people across ages. Primed by a sample-barcoded 5' primer and a J-beta primer mix, a second PCR proceeded for 7 to 11 cycles. In TCRdb, the 5' RACE reads were re-called with MiXCR into one record per CDR3 protein. The table shows over 450,000 distinct CDR3 sequences, with more than 20% occurring only once. These data were also reused for a study on T cells of mothers and their children.

The sequenced material came from blood. The receptors derive from a boy aged 10-17 years in good health.

There are a few counts of this clonotype. The chain employs TRBV14 and TRBJ1-5; the D is unclear. Trimming pared 0 bases from V and 7 bases from J, leaving 10 bases between. The germline CDR1 and CDR2 sequences are SGHDN and FVKESK. The CDR3 runs to 14 residues. CDR3 amino acids: CASSQEGWLQPQHF. DNA for the CDR3: TGTGCCAGCAGCCAAGAAGGATGGTTGCAGCCCCAGCATTTT.

This clonotype was seen a few times. CDR3: CASKRWRTGKYFEQYF. CDR3 DNA sequence: TGTGCCAGCAAAAGATGGAGGACAGGGAAATATTTTGAGCAGTACTTC. This chain links TRBV21-1 with TRBJ2-5; TRBD1, as called in the table, went unchecked against the DNA. TRBV21-1 is listed as a pseudogene. The CDR3 sequence is 16 residues long.